The 5 T cell receptor beta chains in this list originate from one sample, sequenced in a study of T cells expressing NK-cell markers. With the 5' RACE reads reprocessed, TCRdb shows one record per CDR3 protein and no DNA. In total, the table holds hundreds of thousands of distinct CDR3 sequences. The specimen was blood T cells: a sorted CD56 or NKG2C T cell subset, CD4+ or CD8+ T cells, or bulk PBMC T cells (not recorded which). These receptors were taken from a woman between 18 and 70 years old in good health.

This chain connects TRBV29-1 to TRBJ2-3. This CDR3 has 13 residues. Germline assignment: CDR1 SQVTM and CDR2 ANQGSEA. The CDR3 spells CSVEAISTDTQYF.

V is TRBV9 and J is TRBJ1-1. The V gene's germline CDR1 is SGDLS and CDR2 YYNGEE. The length of the CDR3 is 13 residues. CDR3 amino acids: CASAGGMNTEAFF.

This chain joins TRBV3-1 and TRBJ1-2; the TCRdb D gene call, TRBD1, has no DNA to confirm it. Germline CDR1 and CDR2: LGHDT and YNNKEL (reference sequence). This CDR3 has 13 residues. CDR3 in amino acids: CVSSLDLYRGYTF.

This rearrangement joins TRBV7-2 to TRBJ2-1; TCRdb's assignment of TRBD2 cannot be checked, as there is no DNA. Germline V gene lookup returns CDR1 SGHTA and CDR2 FQGNSA. This CDR3 is 13 amino acids long. The CDR3 reads CASSSRSLLRQFF.

This CDR3 reads CASSPPGQARQETQYF. V is TRBV28 and J is TRBJ2-5; TCRdb's D gene call, TRBD1, goes unchecked for lack of DNA. The length of the CDR3 is 16 residues. Germline V gene sequence: CDR1 MDHEN, CDR2 SYDVKM. The variable domain in full, with the rest retrieved from reference TRBV28 and TRBJ2-5, is DVKVTQSSRYLVKRTGEKVFLECVQDMDHENMFWYRQDPGLGLRLIYFSYDVKMKEKGDIPEGYSVSREKKERFSLILESASTNQTSMYLCASSPPGQARQETQYFGPGTRLLVL.